The sequence of this T cell receptor (beta chain) was determined in a study of cytotoxic CD8 clonotypes in ibrutinib-treated CLL. Notes on the study in general: Treatment left the uncommon public clonotypes either contracted or stable in frequency.

CDR1 MGHRA and CDR2 YSYEKL come from the germline V gene. Trimming removed 0 bases at V and 5 bases at J, with 17 bases between. The CDR3 extends over 17 amino acids. Notes on this clone: Its antigen is currently unknown.

Sequencing was performed with immunoSEQ multiplex PCR; in TCRdb, only in-frame clones are kept and a portion is missing. This sample has some 200,000 clones; around 72% occur once, and the top ten carry 10% to 15%. The chain recombines TRBV4-1 with TRBJ2-1; D possibly uses TRBD1 or TRBD2 (6 bases each). Here the sequenced sample was PBMCs, taken after 24 months of ibrutinib treatment. The clonotype comes from a human donor with chronic lymphocytic leukemia. CDR3 protein: CASSQDPAGGPHNEQFF. The CDR3 DNA sequence: TGCGCCAGCAGCCAAGATCCCGCCGGGGGCCCCCACAATGAGCAGTTCTTC.